Sequencing of this TCR beta chain was carried out in a study of CD8 T cells in Susac syndrome. Germline trimming cut 0 bases from V and 3 bases from J; bases unmatched to any gene: 10. The CDR3 spans 17 residues. Germline CDR1 DFQATT, CDR2 SNEGSKA (reference sequence). Random hexamers were used to reverse transcribe roughly 0.5 to 1 ug of RNA. Via MiXCR, TCRdb re-called the immunoSEQ multiplex PCR reads, giving one row per CDR3 protein. The sample yields about 440,000 distinct CDR3 sequences, approximately 85% seen once. The source material was CD8+ T cells from PBMCs. J is TRBJ2-1 and V is TRBV20-1; 8 nucleotides match TRBD2. This TCR came from a human donor with multiple sclerosis. The CDR3 region has the DNA TGCAGTGCTAGAGATGGCTGGCGGGGGGCGGTCTACAATGAGCAGTTCTTC. Its protein product is CSARDGWRGAVYNEQFF.